This is a list of T cell receptor beta chains from one sample in a study of blood T cell repertoires in COVID-19. Some clones are missing from TCRdb's copy, which holds only in-frame ones; the method was immunoSEQ multiplex PCR. The repertoire holds 100,000 to 120,000 clones, with 87% as singletons. What was sequenced was peripheral blood. All receptors come from a human donor in a cohort sampled during active COVID-19. CDR3s include the opening cysteine and the closing phenylalanine or tryptophan. The D gene is left open where the match is weak. Clone size is not always given. Where it is, it says once, few, many or a class for expanded clones.

J gene,D gene,V gene,clone size,CDR3 DNA,CDR3 protein
TRBJ2-7,.,TRBV27,.,TGTGCCAGCAGTCGGGGAATAGGGGGCTACGAGCAGTACTTC,CASSRGIGGYEQYF
TRBJ2-1,.,TRBV11-3,.,TGTGCCAGCAGCTTAGGCGTTAGCGGTAAGCAGTTCTTC,CASSLGVSGKQFF
TRBJ2-7,TRBD1,TRBV16,.,TGTGCCAGCAGCCCGGAGACAGGGACATATACCTCCTACGAGCAGTACTTC,CASSPETGTYTSYEQYF
TRBJ1-6,.,TRBV9,.,TGTGCCAGCAGCGTAGACCTGGGAAGGGAGGGCTCACCCCTCCACTTT,CASSVDLGREGSPLHF
TRBJ2-3,.,TRBV19,few,TGTGCCAGTCGACCGGCGGCCACAGATACGCAGTATTTT,CASRPAATDTQYF
TRBJ2-7,.,TRBV6-2/TRBV6-3,.,TGTGCCAGCACCCCGCGAGGCGGAACCAACTACGAGCAGTACTTC,CASTPRGGTNYEQYF
TRBJ1-1,.,TRBV7-2,.,TGTGCCAGCAGCAAGGACAGGAACACTGAAGCTTTCTTT,CASSKDRNTEAFF
TRBJ1-5,TRBD1,TRBV5-4,.,TGTGCCAGCAGCTTGGGCGGGACAGGGAGTCAGCCCCAGCATTTT,CASSLGGTGSQPQHF
TRBJ2-2,.,TRBV2,.,TGTGCCAGCAGTCTACAGGGTAGCCGGGAGCTGTTTTTT,CASSLQGSRELFF
TRBJ2-1,TRBD2,TRBV28,.,TGTGCCAGCAGCCCGGGACTAGCGGGAGGATCCGGCAATGAGCAGTTCTTC,CASSPGLAGGSGNEQFF
TRBJ1-3,.,TRBV5-6,.,TGTGCCAGCAGCTTGGGTCCGGTCTCTGGAAACACCATATATTTT,CASSLGPVSGNTIYF
TRBJ2-5,.,TRBV29-1,once,TGCAGCGTTGCCGGAGGGCAGGGGGATGGCGAGACCCAGTACTTC,CSVAGGQGDGETQYF
TRBJ2-6,.,TRBV5-4,few,TGTGCCAGCAGCGACAGGGCGGGATCTGGGGCCAACGTCCTGACTTTC,CASSDRAGSGANVLTF
TRBJ1-6,.,TRBV10-1,few,TGCGCCAGCAGTGAGGACGGACACCGGAATTCACCCCTCCACTTT,CASSEDGHRNSPLHF
TRBJ2-1,.,TRBV10-3,.,TGTGCCATCAAAGACTCGGGGAACTACAATGAGCAGTTCTTC,CAIKDSGNYNEQFF
TRBJ2-3,.,TRBV9,.,TGTGCCAGCAGCGTAGGCCACCGCGGCACAGATACGCAGTATTTT,CASSVGHRGTDTQYF
TRBJ1-2,TRBD1,TRBV7-2,.,TGTGCCAGCAGCTTAACCGGGACAGACTATAACTATGGCTACACCTTC,CASSLTGTDYNYGYTF
TRBJ1-1,TRBD1,TRBV19,.,TGTGCCAGATACGGGACAGGTGTTACCGACACTGAAGCTTTCTTT,CARYGTGVTDTEAFF
TRBJ2-3,TRBD2,TRBV4-2,.,TGTGCCAGCAGCCAAGGGGCTAGCGGGGTAGGAGATACGCAGTATTTT,CASSQGASGVGDTQYF
TRBJ2-3,TRBD1,TRBV6-5,.,TGTGCCAGCAGGGACAGGGGGGTCACAGATACGCAGTATTTT,CASRDRGVTDTQYF
TRBJ2-5,TRBD2,TRBV7-9,.,TGTGCCAGCAGCTCCAAAAGGGAGGGAAGGGGACAAGAGACCCAGTACTTC,CASSSKREGRGQETQYF
TRBJ2-5,.,TRBV15,.,TGTGCCACCAGCAGAGAACCATCGACAGCGTTTCAAGAGACCCAGTACTTC,CATSREPSTAFQETQYF
TRBJ2-5,.,TRBV6-5,.,TGTGCCAGCAGTTACGGGAGGTCCCAAGAGACCCAGTACTTC,CASSYGRSQETQYF
TRBJ2-1,TRBD2,TRBV28,.,TGTGCCAGCAGTTTCCCCCTAGCGGGGGGGCCAGGTGGATACAATGAGCAGTTCTTC,CASSFPLAGGPGGYNEQFF
TRBJ2-5,TRBD2,TRBV29-1,.,TGCAGCGTCGACACTAGCGGGGGAGAGACCCAGTACTTC,CSVDTSGGETQYF
TRBJ1-5,.,TRBV19,.,TGTGCCAGTAGTAAGCTCGTGGTGGGGCCAGGGTTCGATCAGCCCCAGCATTTT,CASSKLVVGPGFDQPQHF
TRBJ1-5,.,TRBV10-3,.,TGTGCCATCAGTGAGGCGGATCATGGCAATCAGCCCCAGCATTTT,CAISEADHGNQPQHF
TRBJ1-4,.,TRBV5-1,.,TGCGCCAGCAGCTTGGAGGGGGAGACTAATGAAAAACTGTTTTTT,CASSLEGETNEKLFF
TRBJ2-1,TRBD1,TRBV29-1,.,TGCAGCGTTGACAGCTCAGGGGGAAATGAGCAGTTCTTC,CSVDSSGGNEQFF
TRBJ2-5,.,TRBV19,.,TGTGCCAGTAGAGGGGGGGCTGTCCAAGAGACCCAGTACTTC,CASRGGAVQETQYF
TRBJ1-5,TRBD1,TRBV5-4,.,TGTGCCAGCAGCTGGGGGACAGGAACCAATCAGCCCCAGCATTTT,CASSWGTGTNQPQHF
TRBJ1-1,TRBD1,TRBV3-1/TRBV3-2,.,TGTGCCAGCAGCCATTCCGGGACAGGGGGTCGGTTTGGCACTGAAGCTTTCTTT,CASSHSGTGGRFGTEAFF
TRBJ2-5,.,TRBV7-2,.,TGTGCCAGCAGCTTTCGGAGGGGCGGGGAGACCCAGTACTTC,CASSFRRGGETQYF
TRBJ1-4,.,TRBV6-5,.,TGTGCCAGCAGCCGGGTTTCTACTAATGAAAAACTGTTTTTT,CASSRVSTNEKLFF
TRBJ1-3,.,TRBV12-1,.,TGTGCCAGCAGCCTAAAGCCGGGACAGGGGGACACCATATATTTT,CASSLKPGQGDTIYF
TRBJ2-2,.,TRBV11-3,.,TGTGCCAGCAGCTCCTTAATCGGGGAGCTGTTTTTT,CASSSLIGELFF
TRBJ2-2,TRBD2,TRBV5-1,.,TGCGCCAGCAGCTCCAGCGGGGGCAACACCGGGGAGCTGTTTTTT,CASSSSGGNTGELFF
TRBJ1-2,TRBD1,TRBV4-2,few,TGTGCCAGCAGCCAAGATCGGGACAGGCGCTATGGCTACACCTTC,CASSQDRDRRYGYTF
TRBJ1-1,TRBD1,TRBV5-5,.,TGTGCCAGCAGCGCCGGGACAGGGAGAACTGAAGCTTTCTTT,CASSAGTGRTEAFF
TRBJ2-7,TRBD1,TRBV5-1,.,TGCGCCAGCAGCAGAAGGACAGGGGGCCACGAGCAGTACTTC,CASSRRTGGHEQYF
TRBJ2-5,.,TRBV18,.,TGTGCCAGCTCACCACGTCAGGCCCAAGAGACCCAGTACTTC,CASSPRQAQETQYF
TRBJ2-7,TRBD2,TRBV9,.,TGTGCCAGCAGCCAAGGGGGACTAGCGGTTGAGCAGTACTTC,CASSQGGLAVEQYF
TRBJ2-1,TRBD2,TRBV10-3,.,TGTGCCATCAGTTCGACTAGCGGAAACTACAATGAGCAGTTCTTC,CAISSTSGNYNEQFF
TRBJ2-3,TRBD2,TRBV20-1,.,TGCAGTGCTAGTTCCGGGGGGGTTCCAGATACGCAGTATTTT,CSASSGGVPDTQYF
TRBJ1-4,TRBD1,TRBV20-1,.,TGCAGTGCTAGTGTCTTGACAGGGGGCGATGAAAAACTGTTTTTT,CSASVLTGGDEKLFF
TRBJ1-1,TRBD1,TRBV6-5,.,TGTGCCAGCAGGGCGGGACAGGGAGGCCTGAGAGCTTTCTTT,CASRAGQGGLRAFF